The 22 T cell receptor beta chains reported below all come from one sample, sequenced in a study of glioma-infiltrating T cells. Using RNA template, CDR3s of TCR alpha and beta were amplified with iRepertoire arm-PCR. TCRdb passed the multiplex PCR reads through MiXCR, listing each CDR3 protein once. The sample yields roughly 350,000 distinct CDR3 sequences, around 38% seen once. Input material: glioma tissue, nonneoplastic brain tissue, or PBMCs (not recorded which). These receptors were obtained from a human donor with low-grade glioma or glioblastoma, undergoing nonglioma brain surgery, or in good health (not recorded which).

At least ten counts were recorded for this clonotype. This rearrangement joins TRBV27 to TRBJ2-5; 11 bases map to TRBD2. V trimming: 5 bases; J trimming: 5 bases; junction bases outside the gene matches: 19. The CDR3 length is 19 residues. Per the germline V gene, CDR1 is MNHEY and CDR2 is SMNVEV (reference sequence). In DNA form, the CDR3 reads TGTGCCAGCAGTCCCGGGACAGGGAGTAGCGGGAGGGCCTCGGAGACCCAGTACTTC. It encodes CASSPGTGSSGRASETQYF.

This clonotype was observed many times. V gene TRBV6-2 or TRBV6-3 combines with J gene TRBJ2-3; the D is unclear. Germline CDR1 and CDR2: MNHEY and SVGEGT. The CDR3 length is 14 residues. V was pared by 2 bases and J by 0 bases, with 6 bases between. DNA for the CDR3: TGTGCCAGCAGTTACGGGCAGAGCACAGATACGCAGTATTTT. Translated, it gives CASSYGQSTDTQYF.

The rearrangement joins TRBV24-1 to TRBJ2-1; a possible D gene is TRBD1 (6 bases). V lost 4 bases, J lost 4 bases, and 13 bases lay in between. The V gene's germline CDR1 is KGHDR and CDR2 SFDVKD. This CDR3 has 15 residues. CDR3 DNA sequence: TGTGCCACCAGTGAAACTGGACAGAGTTACAATGAGCAGTTCTTC. Its translation: CATSETGQSYNEQFF.

Regarding this clonotype: A much more abundant neighbour one base away suggests this may be a read error. The chain has TRBV6-1 and TRBJ2-5; D is undetermined. This CDR3 has 15 amino acids. CDR1 is MNHNS, CDR2 SASEGT, per germline. V was trimmed by 6 bases and J by 3 bases, leaving 17 bases between them. The CDR3 nucleotides read TGTGCCAGCAGACACCTTGGGCAGCTTGAAGAGACCCAGTACTTC. It is translated as CASRHLGQLEETQYF.

CDR3 DNA: TGTGCCAGCAGCCCGGGGGTACCGTTACAGTTCTTC. Translating it yields CASSPGVPLQFF. The chain combines TRBV5-4 with TRBJ2-1; D is perhaps TRBD2 (6 bases). CDR3 length: 12 amino acids. Germline-derived CDR1 and CDR2 are SGHNT and YYREEE (reference sequence). V was shortened by 4 bases and J by 13 bases, with 15 bases between the two germline ends.

This clonotype has a handful of counts. This chain connects TRBV9 to TRBJ1-6; a weak D match, TRBD1 (6 bases). V lost 3 bases, J lost 5 bases, and 12 bases lay in between. Germline V CDR1 and CDR2: SGDLS, YYNGEE. The CDR3 loop spans 15 amino acids. In DNA form, the CDR3 reads TGTGCCAGCAGCGCAGGACAGATGGATAATTCACCCCTCCACTTT. This translates into CASSAGQMDNSPLHF.

There are many counts of this clonotype. The chain has TRBV7-9 and TRBJ2-5, with a weak D call TRBD2 (5 bases). In germline, CDR1 is SEHNR, CDR2 FQNEAQ (reference sequence). Trimming cost V 5 bases and J 3 bases, with 19 bases left between them. CDR3 length: 16 residues. The CDR3 DNA reads as TGTGCCAGCAGCACTCCGAAGGGCGGAGGCAAAGAGACCCAGTACTTC. This translates into CASSTPKGGGKETQYF.

A few counts support this clonotype. V is TRBV7-8 and J is TRBJ2-3; no clear D. V dropped 6 bases and J dropped 7 bases, with 17 bases sitting between them. The CDR3 totals 14 residues. Per the germline V gene, CDR1 is SGHVS and CDR2 is FQNEAQ. As DNA, the CDR3 is TGTGCCAGCAGTCCAGCCTCCCCCTTTAATACGCAGTATTTT. Its protein product is CASSPASPFNTQYF.

V and J are TRBV10-3 and TRBJ2-7, with D hard to call. Germline CDR1 is ENHRY and CDR2 is SYGVKD. Between the trimmed V and J ends, which lost 6 bases and 3 bases, there was a span of 9 bases. The CDR3 spans 12 residues. The CDR3 here is CAIRADFYEQYF. Here the CDR3 DNA reads TGTGCCATCAGGGCGGATTTCTACGAGCAGTACTTC.

The V call is TRBV20-1, the J call TRBJ2-7; the D is unclear. The CDR3 spans 13 residues. Deletions cut 6 bases from V and 4 bases from J, with 16 bases between. CDR1 and CDR2 (germline): DFQATT, SNEGSKA (reference sequence). The CDR3 loop reads CSAWTFGAYEQYF. Here the CDR3 DNA reads TGCAGTGCGTGGACCTTCGGAGCGTACGAGCAGTACTTC.

The sample holds many counts of this clonotype. The chain uses TRBV27 and TRBJ2-7, with unresolved D. This CDR3 region has 13 residues. The germline gives CDR1 MNHEY, CDR2 SMNVEV (reference sequence). V lost 2 bases, J lost 1 base, and 6 bases lay in between. In nucleotides, the CDR3 is TGTGCCAGCAGTTTACAGGATTCCTACGAGCAGTACTTC. Translated, it gives CASSLQDSYEQYF.

Concerning this clonotype: This may come from a read error, since a much larger clone is one base off. This rearrangement joins TRBV25-1 to TRBJ2-7; 13 nucleotides align to TRBD2. Trimming cost V 5 bases and J 7 bases; bases outside gene matches: 14. CDR1 and CDR2 from the germline V gene are MGHDK and SYGVNS. CDR3 length equals 17 residues. The CDR3 bases are TGTGCCAGCAGTTTCTCCAGTGGACTAGCGGGAGAGAATGAGCAGTACTTC. It is translated as CASSFSSGLAGENEQYF.

This clonotype was seen a few times. The chain carries TRBV7-2 and TRBJ1-5; D unresolved. Germline V lookup: CDR1 SGHTA, CDR2 FQGNSA. The V end was cut by 4 bases, the J end by 3 bases, with 10 bases between. This CDR3 is built from 14 residues. CDR3 nucleotides: TGTGCCAGCAGCTCGGGTGGGTTCAATCAGCCCCAGCATTTT. Translating gives CASSSGGFNQPQHF.

This sequence joins TRBV27 and TRBJ2-7, with 7 nucleotides matching TRBD1. The V and J ends lost 6 bases and 7 bases, in that order; junction bases with no gene match: 12. Germline CDR1 MNHEY, CDR2 SMNVEV (reference sequence). This CDR3 has 14 residues. The CDR3 loop reads CASSTGQATGEQYF. CDR3 sequence (DNA): TGTGCCAGCAGCACCGGACAGGCAACGGGAGAGCAGTACTTC.

This clonotype came up many times. This chain uses TRBV20-1 with TRBJ2-1; D is undetermined. This CDR3 contains 14 residues. V was pared by 6 bases and J by 0 bases, with 12 bases between. Germline CDR1 DFQATT, CDR2 SNEGSKA (reference sequence). CDR3 loop: CSASFGSSYNEQFF. The CDR3 DNA reads as TGCAGTGCCTCCTTCGGCTCCTCCTACAATGAGCAGTTCTTC.

The rearrangement uses TRBV28 and TRBJ2-7; TRBD2 agrees at 7 bases. The CDR3 runs to 14 residues. Germline lookup yields CDR1 MDHEN and CDR2 SYDVKM. Trimming cost V 4 bases and J 6 bases; bases outside gene matches: 9. CDR3 bases: TGTGCCAGCAGTTCGGGGACTACCATCTTCGAGCAGTACTTC. Encoded protein: CASSSGTTIFEQYF.

This clonotype was counted many times. The chain links TRBV28 to TRBJ2-3; a possible D gene is TRBD1 (5 bases). The germline CDR1 and CDR2 sequences are MDHEN and SYDVKM. The CDR3 contains 16 residues. Deletions cut 7 bases from V and 2 bases from J, with 19 bases between. DNA of the CDR3: TGTGCCAGCATCCCTGGGGCGGAAATGTACACAGATACGCAGTATTTT. This gives the protein CASIPGAEMYTDTQYF.

In its sample, this clonotype was seen many times. The chain couples TRBV27 to TRBJ2-3, with 9 nucleotides matching TRBD2. The V gene end was trimmed by 1 base and the J gene end by 0 bases; junction bases not matched to a gene: 2. Germline V gene sequence: CDR1 MNHEY, CDR2 SMNVEV (reference sequence). The CDR3 sequence is 16 residues long. DNA for the CDR3: TGTGCCAGCAGTTTATTAGCGGGAGTTAGCACAGATACGCAGTATTTT. It is translated as CASSLLAGVSTDTQYF.

Turning to this clonotype: At one end the junction does not follow the germline gene, possibly because of a read error. J is TRBJ1-2 and V is TRBV7-2; perhaps TRBD1 as D (5 bases). The germline V gene has CDR1 SGHTA and CDR2 FQGNSA. This CDR3 contains 14 residues. CDR3 DNA sequence: TGTGTCAGCAGCTTAAACAGGAAGGACTATGGCTATACCTTC. It specifies CVSSLNRKDYGYTF.

The V call is TRBV28, the J call TRBJ2-7; 8 bases map to TRBD1. Germline V gene lookup returns CDR1 MDHEN and CDR2 SYDVKM. CDR3 length: 15 residues. CDR3 in amino acids: CACPQPGTGNYEQYF. The DNA for the CDR3 is TGTGCGTGCCCACAGCCCGGGACAGGCAACTACGAGCAGTACTTC.

Regarding this clonotype: A much larger clone differs by one base, so this may be a read error. The rearrangement joins TRBV28 to TRBJ2-5; D gene uncertain. The germline gives CDR1 MDHEN, CDR2 SYDVKM. Trimming stripped 5 bases from V and 3 bases from J, with 16 bases between. This CDR3 has 15 amino acids. The CDR3, as DNA: TGTGCCAGCAGTCTAAAAAGGTGTGAAAAAGAGACCCAGTACTTC. Its protein is CASSLKRCEKETQYF.

V and J are TRBV15 and TRBJ2-5; D call uncertain. The germline V gene encodes CDR1 LNHNV and CDR2 YYDKDF (reference sequence). The CDR3 has 13 amino acids. The germline V and J ends were trimmed by 1 base and 5 bases, with 8 bases remaining between them. The CDR3 reads CATSRAPWETQYF. Written as DNA, the CDR3 is TGTGCCACCAGCAGAGCCCCGTGGGAGACCCAGTACTTC.